This TCR beta chain was identified in a study of T cell responses to AZD1222 COVID-19 vaccine. Study outcomes and limitations: Researchers took repertoire samples only after the peak T cell response had come. Baseline seropositives among AZD1222 recipients totaled only five to seven. Across the whole spike, CD4 TCRs peaked at regions 160-218 and 743-854.

A word on this clone: Its antigen is unidentified.

This CDR3 region has 13 residues. Germline CDR1 reads MNHEY; CDR2 reads SMNVEV (reference sequence). The germline V and J ends were trimmed by 4 bases and 6 bases, with 12 bases remaining between them. Sequencing was performed with immunoSEQ multiplex PCR; in TCRdb, only in-frame clones are kept and a portion is missing. Of fewer than 130,000 clones listed, around nine tenths are singletons. The receptor's source is an adult who received the AZD1222 COVID-19 vaccine. The chain couples TRBV27 to TRBJ1-2; possibly TRBD1 for D (5 bases). Sequenced material: peripheral blood, taken 28 days after the second AZD1222 dose. The DNA for the CDR3 is TGTGCCAGCAGTTCCTGGGACGGAGATGGCTACACCTTC. Translating it yields CASSSWDGDGYTF.